The 18 T cell receptor beta chains reported below all come from one sample, sequenced in a study of T cells in Graves' hyperthyroidism and ophthalmopathy. The investigators amplified TCR beta CDR3 regions from RNA transcripts. HTBI primers were used for first-round RT-PCR of the TCR CDR3. TCRdb recomputed calls from the multiplex PCR reads with MiXCR, one row per CDR3 protein. This table has around 200,000 distinct CDR3 sequences, about 17% appearing once. Sequences were obtained from blood. These receptors all come from a woman between 45 and 65 years old with Graves' hyperthyroidism.

The chain recombines TRBV18 with TRBJ2-1; D gene unclear. The V end was cut by 4 bases, the J end by 2 bases, with 12 bases between. Germline assignment: CDR1 KGHSH and CDR2 LQKENI. There are 15 residues in the CDR3. CDR3 bases: TGTGCCAGCTCACTTATGGAGCCACCCTACAATGAGCAGTTCTTC. Amino acids: CASSLMEPPYNEQFF.

This clonotype was detected many times. In DNA form, the CDR3 reads TGTGCCAGCAGTGTCGGACGGACCTACGAGCAGTACTTC. It yields the protein CASSVGRTYEQYF. This chain connects TRBV6-1 to TRBJ2-7; no clear D gene. V was clipped by 4 bases and J by 2 bases, with 9 bases between them. The CDR3 runs to 13 residues. CDR1 and CDR2 (germline): MNHNS, SASEGT.

This clonotype was seen ten or more times. V gene TRBV28 combines with J gene TRBJ1-5; D possibly corresponds to TRBD1 (5 bases). The CDR3 runs to 15 residues. Trimming took 3 bases from V and 3 from J, leaving 12 bases between them. Germline assignment: CDR1 MDHEN and CDR2 SYDVKM. The CDR3 here is CASSLSQGVNQPQHF. The CDR3 nucleotides read TGTGCCAGCAGTTTGTCCCAAGGGGTCAATCAGCCCCAGCATTTT. Full variable domain (outside the CDR3, taken from reference TRBV28 and TRBJ1-5): DVKVTQSSRYLVKRTGEKVFLECVQDMDHENMFWYRQDPGLGLRLIYFSYDVKMKEKGDIPEGYSVSREKKERFSLILESASTNQTSMYLCASSLSQGVNQPQHFGDGTRLSIL.

This clonotype has at least ten counts. V is TRBV28 and J is TRBJ2-4, with D perhaps TRBD2 (5 bases). The CDR3 spans 17 residues. The V end lost 5 bases, the J end lost 6 bases, and 23 bases lay between the germline ends. CDR1 and CDR2 from the germline V gene are MDHEN and SYDVKM. The CDR3 reads CASSGESGYQGGNIQYF. The CDR3, as DNA: TGTGCCAGCAGTGGGGAGAGTGGATACCAAGGCGGAAACATTCAGTACTTC. Variable domain in full (rest from reference TRBV28 and TRBJ2-4): DVKVTQSSRYLVKRTGEKVFLECVQDMDHENMFWYRQDPGLGLRLIYFSYDVKMKEKGDIPEGYSVSREKKERFSLILESASTNQTSMYLCASSGESGYQGGNIQYFGAGTRLSVL.

This clonotype was detected only a few times. The rearrangement links TRBV4-1 to TRBJ2-3, with D perhaps matching TRBD2 (5 bases). The germline V and J ends were trimmed by 1 base and 3 bases, with 11 bases remaining between them. CDR3 length equals 15 residues. CDR1 is MGHRA, CDR2 YSYEKL, per germline. This chain's CDR3 is CASSQVPSRTDTQYF. Written as DNA, the CDR3 is TGCGCCAGCAGCCAAGTCCCTAGCAGAACAGATACGCAGTATTTT.

This clonotype has at least ten counts. The chain has TRBV7-3 and TRBJ2-1, with D perhaps assigned TRBD1 or TRBD2 (5 bases each). V was shortened by 5 bases and J by 5 bases, with 16 bases between the two germline ends. Germline assignment: CDR1 SGHTA and CDR2 FQGTGA. CDR3 length: 15 residues. This CDR3 is CASSPTSGANNEQFF. CDR3 coding DNA: TGTGCCAGCAGCCCGACCTCCGGGGCGAACAATGAGCAGTTCTTC.

This clonotype was found many times. The rearrangement links TRBV6-1 to TRBJ1-6; D is undetermined. Germline V gene lookup returns CDR1 MNHNS and CDR2 SASEGT. Trimming took 7 bases from V and 3 from J, leaving 13 bases between them. The length of the CDR3 is 15 residues. CDR3 amino acids: CASKPSSYYNSPLHF. The CDR3 nucleotides are TGTGCCAGCAAACCCAGCAGCTACTATAATTCACCCCTCCACTTT.

This chain uses TRBV4-2 with TRBJ1-4, with D tentatively TRBD1 (5 bases). Per germline, CDR1 LGHNA and CDR2 YNFKEQ. CDR3 size: 16 residues. Deletions cut 0 bases from V and 0 bases from J, with 8 bases between. CDR3 amino acids: CASSQETAATNEKLFF. The CDR3 nucleotides are TGTGCCAGCAGCCAAGAGACAGCGGCAACTAATGAAAAACTGTTTTTT.

V usage is TRBV9 and J usage is TRBJ2-3, with 10 nucleotides matching TRBD2. The V and J ends lost 3 bases and 0 bases, in that order; junction bases with no gene match: 4. Germline V CDR1 and CDR2: SGDLS, YYNGEE. CDR3 length equals 16 residues. CDR3 nucleotide sequence: TGTGCCAGCAGCGGGGGGACTAGCGCCAGCACAGATACGCAGTATTTT. It encodes CASSGGTSASTDTQYF. Combining the CDR3 with reference TRBV9 and TRBJ2-3 gives the whole variable domain DSGVTQTPKHLITATGQRVTLRCSPRSGDLSVYWYQQSLDQGLQFLIQYYNGEERAKGNILERFSAQQFPDLHSELNLSSLELGDSALYFCASSGGTSASTDTQYFGPGTRLTVL.

This clonotype was observed at least ten times. This chain joins TRBV5-1 and TRBJ1-1; 7 bases line up with TRBD1. The CDR3 contains 14 residues. V gave up 4 bases and J gave up 1 base; unmatched junction bases: 4. From germline, CDR1 is SGHRS and CDR2 YFSETQ. The CDR3 here is CASSATGENTEAFF. The DNA for the CDR3 is TGCGCCAGCAGCGCCACAGGGGAGAACACTGAAGCTTTCTTT.

This clonotype was found many times. The rearrangement uses TRBV20-1 and TRBJ1-2, with D possibly being TRBD1 (5 bases). The germline V and J ends were trimmed by 0 bases and 8 bases, with 16 bases remaining between them. Germline-derived CDR1 and CDR2 are DFQATT and SNEGSKA (reference sequence). The CDR3 extends over 14 amino acids. The CDR3 nucleotides read TGCAGTGCTAGAGAGGGGGACGGCCTGGGGGGCTACACCTTC. This gives the protein CSAREGDGLGGYTF.

Only a few counts were recorded for this clonotype. The V gene is TRBV19, the J gene TRBJ1-1; 9 bases agree with TRBD1. Germline-derived CDR1 and CDR2 are LNHDA and SQIVND (reference sequence). V was pared by 5 bases and J by 4 bases, with 14 bases of the junction left unmatched. The CDR3 is 17 amino acids. The CDR3 DNA sequence: TGTGCCAGTAGTCCTGGTTTGGGACAGGGCTTTAGCACTGAAGCTTTCTTT. This codes for CASSPGLGQGFSTEAFF.

V gene TRBV4-1 combines with J gene TRBJ1-2, with D unresolved. V dropped 0 bases and J dropped 0 bases, with 17 bases sitting between them. Per germline, CDR1 MGHRA and CDR2 YSYEKL. CDR3 size: 18 residues. This CDR3 is CASSQDSLQKQTNYGYTF. CDR3 in DNA: TGCGCCAGCAGCCAAGATTCTCTACAGAAACAAACTAACTATGGCTACACCTTC.

The chain uses TRBV20-1 and TRBJ1-3; D unclear. This CDR3 has 15 residues. The germline CDR1 and CDR2 sequences are DFQATT and SNEGSKA (reference sequence). V was clipped by 0 bases and J by 0 bases, with 9 bases between them. As DNA, the CDR3 is TGCAGTGCTAGAGATCGGTACACCTCTGGAAACACCATATATTTT. Its protein product is CSARDRYTSGNTIYF.

V is TRBV18 and J is TRBJ1-2; 8 nucleotides line up with TRBD1. The CDR3 is 17 amino acids. The germline V gene has CDR1 KGHSH and CDR2 LQKENI. The V and J ends lost 1 base and 5 bases, in that order; junction bases with no gene match: 12. CDR3: CASSPLEGQGGRYGYTF. CDR3 nucleotide sequence: TGTGCCAGCTCACCACTGGAAGGACAGGGTGGGAGATATGGCTACACCTTC.

This clonotype was detected many times. The V call is TRBV2, the J call TRBJ2-6, with TRBD1 identical over 8 bases. Trimming took 5 bases from V and 0 from J; bases not matched to a gene: 3. Looked up from germline, CDR1 is SNHLY and CDR2 is FYNNEI. This CDR3 is 16 amino acids long. CDR3 residues: CASSRDRPSGANVLTF. Here the CDR3 DNA reads TGTGCCAGCAGTCGGGACAGGCCCTCTGGGGCCAACGTCCTGACTTTC.

In its sample, this clonotype was seen a few times. For the CDR3, the DNA is TGTGCCATCTCCCGGACAGGGCAAAATGAAAAACTGTTTTTT. It is translated as CAISRTGQNEKLFF. The V call is TRBV10-3, the J call TRBJ1-4; the match to TRBD1 covers 8 bases. Germline CDR1 and CDR2: ENHRY and SYGVKD. This CDR3 region has 14 residues. The trim removed 8 bases at V and 5 bases at J, leaving 7 bases unmatched.

This clonotype was detected a few times. A much bigger clone sits one base away, suggesting this may be a read error. The chain couples TRBV29-1 to TRBJ2-7; perhaps TRBD1 as D (6 bases). The germline CDR1 and CDR2 sequences are SQVTM and ANQGSEA. The V and J ends lost 3 bases and 7 bases respectively, with 13 bases between them. This CDR3 region has 12 residues. The CDR3 sequence is CSVEAGAGEQYF. The DNA for the CDR3 is TGCAGCGTTGAGGCAGGGGCCGGAGAGCAGTACTTC.